This entry is about one T cell receptor beta chain. This sample is part of a study of OX40 agonist ivuxolimab in advanced cancers. There are 16 residues in the CDR3. Deletions cut 0 bases from V and 6 bases from J, with 16 bases between. The V gene's germline CDR1 is SGHTA and CDR2 FQGTGA. TCRdb keeps only in-frame clones here, not all; method: immunoSEQ multiplex PCR. The table lists approximately 70,000 clones, around 91% of them singletons. The receptor comes from an adult with an advanced solid tumor such as melanoma, head and neck, liver or kidney cancer. J is TRBJ2-3 and V is TRBV7-3; D not resolved. The source material was CD4+ or CD8+ T cells sorted from blood, sampled in a trial of the OX40 agonist ivuxolimab. In nucleotides, the CDR3 is TGTGCCAGCAGCTTAACGCTCCCTAGAAGAGGTGATACGCAGTATTTT. This codes for CASSLTLPRRGDTQYF.